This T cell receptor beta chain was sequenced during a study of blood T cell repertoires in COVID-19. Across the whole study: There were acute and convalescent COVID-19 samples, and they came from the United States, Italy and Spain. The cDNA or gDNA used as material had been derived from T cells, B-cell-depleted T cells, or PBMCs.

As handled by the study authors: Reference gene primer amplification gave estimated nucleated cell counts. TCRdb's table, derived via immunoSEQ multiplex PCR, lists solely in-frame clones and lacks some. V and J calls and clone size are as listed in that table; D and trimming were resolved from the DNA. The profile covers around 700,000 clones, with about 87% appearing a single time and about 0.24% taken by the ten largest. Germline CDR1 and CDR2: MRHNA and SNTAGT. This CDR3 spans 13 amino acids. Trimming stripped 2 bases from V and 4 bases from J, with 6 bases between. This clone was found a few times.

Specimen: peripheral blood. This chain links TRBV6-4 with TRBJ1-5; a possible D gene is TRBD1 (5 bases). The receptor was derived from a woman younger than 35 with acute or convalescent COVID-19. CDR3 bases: TGTGCCAGCAGTGACGGGGCAAATCAGCCCCAGCATTTT. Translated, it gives CASSDGANQPQHF.